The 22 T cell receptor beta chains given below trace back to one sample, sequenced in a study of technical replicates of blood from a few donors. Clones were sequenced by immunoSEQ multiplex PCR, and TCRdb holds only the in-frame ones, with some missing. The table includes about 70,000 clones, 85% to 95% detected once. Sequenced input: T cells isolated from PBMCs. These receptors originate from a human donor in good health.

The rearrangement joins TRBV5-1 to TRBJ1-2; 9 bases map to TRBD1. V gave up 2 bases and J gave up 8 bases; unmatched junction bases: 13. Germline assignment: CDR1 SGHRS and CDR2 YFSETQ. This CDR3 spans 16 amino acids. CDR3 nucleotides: TGCGCCAGCAGCTTTAATTCCGGGACAGGGTTGTACGGCTACACCTTC. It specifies CASSFNSGTGLYGYTF.

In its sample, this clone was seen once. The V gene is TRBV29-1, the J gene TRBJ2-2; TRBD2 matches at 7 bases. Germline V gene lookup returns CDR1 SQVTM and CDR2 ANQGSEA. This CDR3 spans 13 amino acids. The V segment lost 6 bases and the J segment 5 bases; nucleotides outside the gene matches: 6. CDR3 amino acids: CSVQNGRTGELFF. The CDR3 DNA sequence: TGCAGCGTGCAAAACGGGAGGACCGGGGAGCTGTTTTTT.

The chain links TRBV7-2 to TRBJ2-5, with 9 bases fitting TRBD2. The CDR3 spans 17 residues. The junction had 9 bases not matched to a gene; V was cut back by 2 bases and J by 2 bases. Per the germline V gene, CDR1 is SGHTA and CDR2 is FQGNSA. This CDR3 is CASSLTAGGPGQETQYF. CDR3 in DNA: TGTGCCAGCAGCTTAACGGCGGGGGGGCCCGGGCAAGAGACCCAGTACTTC.

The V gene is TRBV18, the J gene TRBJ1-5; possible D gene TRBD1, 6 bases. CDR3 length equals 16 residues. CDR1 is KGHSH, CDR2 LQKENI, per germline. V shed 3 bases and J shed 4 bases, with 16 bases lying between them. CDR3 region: CASSPWDTQTNQPQHF. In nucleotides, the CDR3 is TGTGCCAGCTCACCTTGGGACACCCAAACGAATCAGCCCCAGCATTTT.

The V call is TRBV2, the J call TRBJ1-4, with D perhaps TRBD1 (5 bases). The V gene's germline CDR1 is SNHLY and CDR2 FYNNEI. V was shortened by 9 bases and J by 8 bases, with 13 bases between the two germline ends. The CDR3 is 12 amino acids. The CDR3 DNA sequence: TGTGCCAGAGAGGACAAAGGGGAAAAACTGTTTTTT. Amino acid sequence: CAREDKGEKLFF.

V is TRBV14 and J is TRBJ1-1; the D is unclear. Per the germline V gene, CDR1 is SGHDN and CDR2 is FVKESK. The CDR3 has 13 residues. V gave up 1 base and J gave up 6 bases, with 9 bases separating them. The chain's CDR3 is CASSQVGFPEAFF. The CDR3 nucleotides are TGTGCCAGCAGCCAAGTCGGTTTCCCTGAAGCTTTCTTT.

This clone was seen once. The CDR3 protein is CASRSGGAGRTQYF. For the CDR3, the DNA is TGTGCCAGCAGAAGCGGGGGGGCAGGGAGAACGCAGTATTTT. The gene calls are TRBV27 and TRBJ2-3; 10 positions match TRBD2. Per germline, CDR1 MNHEY and CDR2 SMNVEV (reference sequence). V lost 6 bases, J lost 9 bases, and 9 bases stayed unmatched. CDR3 size: 14 residues.

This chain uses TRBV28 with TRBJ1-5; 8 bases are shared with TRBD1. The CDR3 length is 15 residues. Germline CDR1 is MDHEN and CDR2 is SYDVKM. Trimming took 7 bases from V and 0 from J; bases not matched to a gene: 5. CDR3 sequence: CASKRQGPSNQPQHF. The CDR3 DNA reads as TGTGCCAGCAAAAGACAGGGGCCTAGCAATCAGCCCCAGCATTTT.

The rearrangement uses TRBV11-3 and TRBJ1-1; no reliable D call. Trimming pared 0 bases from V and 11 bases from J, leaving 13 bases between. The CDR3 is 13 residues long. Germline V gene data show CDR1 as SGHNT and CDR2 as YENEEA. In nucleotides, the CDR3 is TGTGCCAGCAGCTTAGATCTTGAGGGAGGGGCTTTCTTT. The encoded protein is CASSLDLEGGAFF.

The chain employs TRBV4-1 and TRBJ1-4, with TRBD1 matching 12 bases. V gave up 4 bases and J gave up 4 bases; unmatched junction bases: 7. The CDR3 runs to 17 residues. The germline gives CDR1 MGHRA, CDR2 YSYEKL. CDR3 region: CASSLIGTGGLNEKLFF. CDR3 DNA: TGCGCCAGCAGCCTCATCGGGACAGGGGGCCTTAATGAAAAACTGTTTTTT.

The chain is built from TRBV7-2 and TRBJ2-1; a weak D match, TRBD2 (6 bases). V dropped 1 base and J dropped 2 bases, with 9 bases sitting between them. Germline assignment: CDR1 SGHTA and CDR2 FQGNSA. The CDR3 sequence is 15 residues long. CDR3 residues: CASSLVGGAYNEQFF. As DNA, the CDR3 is TGTGCCAGCAGCTTAGTAGGCGGGGCCTACAATGAGCAGTTCTTC.

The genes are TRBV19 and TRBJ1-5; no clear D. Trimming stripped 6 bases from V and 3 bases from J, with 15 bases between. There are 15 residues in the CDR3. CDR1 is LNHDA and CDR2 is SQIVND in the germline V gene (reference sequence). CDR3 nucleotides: TGTGCCAGTAGCACAGTCGATTCCTACAATCAGCCCCAGCATTTT. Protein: CASSTVDSYNQPQHF.

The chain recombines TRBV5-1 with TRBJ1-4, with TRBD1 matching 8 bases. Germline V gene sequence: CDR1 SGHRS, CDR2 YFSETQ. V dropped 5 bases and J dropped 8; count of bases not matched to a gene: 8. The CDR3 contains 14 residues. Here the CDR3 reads CASRDGQGVEKLFF. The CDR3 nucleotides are TGCGCCAGCAGAGATGGACAGGGTGTGGAAAAACTGTTTTTT.

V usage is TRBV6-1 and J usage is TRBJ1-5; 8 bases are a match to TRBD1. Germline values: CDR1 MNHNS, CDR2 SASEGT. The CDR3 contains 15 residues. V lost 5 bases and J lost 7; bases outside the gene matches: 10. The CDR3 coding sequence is TGTGCCAGCAGTCACGACCAGGGGGCTTGGCAGCCCCAGCATTTT. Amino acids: CASSHDQGAWQPQHF.

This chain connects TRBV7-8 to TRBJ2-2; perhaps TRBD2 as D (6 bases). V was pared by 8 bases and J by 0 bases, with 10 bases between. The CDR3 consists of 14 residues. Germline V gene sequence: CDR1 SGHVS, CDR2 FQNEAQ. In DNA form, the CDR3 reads TGTGCCAGCCCACTAGCATCGAACACCGGGGAGCTGTTTTTT. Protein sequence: CASPLASNTGELFF.

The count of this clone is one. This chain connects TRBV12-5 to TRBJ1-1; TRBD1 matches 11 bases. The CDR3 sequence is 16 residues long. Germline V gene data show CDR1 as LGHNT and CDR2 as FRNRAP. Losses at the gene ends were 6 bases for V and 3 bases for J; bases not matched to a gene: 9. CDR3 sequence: CASGSGTGGPDTEAFF. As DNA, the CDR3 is TGTGCTAGTGGCTCCGGGACAGGGGGACCTGACACTGAAGCTTTCTTT.

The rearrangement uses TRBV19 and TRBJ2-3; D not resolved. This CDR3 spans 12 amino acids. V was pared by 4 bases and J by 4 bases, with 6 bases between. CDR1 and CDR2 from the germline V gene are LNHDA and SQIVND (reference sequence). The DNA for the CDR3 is TGTGCCAGTAGTAGAACGGCAGATACGCAGTATTTT. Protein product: CASSRTADTQYF.

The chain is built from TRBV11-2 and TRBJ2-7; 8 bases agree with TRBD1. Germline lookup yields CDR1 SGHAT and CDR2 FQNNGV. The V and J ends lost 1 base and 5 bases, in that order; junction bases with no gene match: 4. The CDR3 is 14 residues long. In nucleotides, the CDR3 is TGTGCCAGCAGCTTAGCGACAGGGGTCCACGAGCAGTACTTC. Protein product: CASSLATGVHEQYF.

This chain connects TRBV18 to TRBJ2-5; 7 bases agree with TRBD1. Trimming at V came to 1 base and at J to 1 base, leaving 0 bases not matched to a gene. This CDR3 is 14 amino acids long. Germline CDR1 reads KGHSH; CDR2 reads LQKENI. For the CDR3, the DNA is TGTGCCAGCTCACCACGGGACAGCCAAGAGACCCAGTACTTC. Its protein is CASSPRDSQETQYF. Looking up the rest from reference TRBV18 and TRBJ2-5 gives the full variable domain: NAGVMQNPRHLVRRRGQEARLRCSPMKGHSHVYWYRQLPEEGLKFMVYLQKENIIDESGMPKERFSAEFPKEGPSILRIQQVVRGDSAAYFCASSPRDSQETQYFGPGTRLLVL.

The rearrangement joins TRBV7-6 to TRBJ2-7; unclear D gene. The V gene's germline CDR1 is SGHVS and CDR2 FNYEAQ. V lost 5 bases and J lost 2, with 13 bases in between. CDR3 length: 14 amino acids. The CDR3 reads CASSLGGDAYEQYF. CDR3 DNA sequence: TGTGCCAGCAGCCTAGGTGGAGATGCCTACGAGCAGTACTTC.

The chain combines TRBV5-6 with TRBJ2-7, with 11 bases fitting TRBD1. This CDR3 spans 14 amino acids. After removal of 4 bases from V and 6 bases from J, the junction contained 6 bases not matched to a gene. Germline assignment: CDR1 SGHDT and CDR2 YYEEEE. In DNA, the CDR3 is TGTGCCAGCAGCCCCGGGACAGGGGGGTTCGAGCAGTACTTC. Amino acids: CASSPGTGGFEQYF.

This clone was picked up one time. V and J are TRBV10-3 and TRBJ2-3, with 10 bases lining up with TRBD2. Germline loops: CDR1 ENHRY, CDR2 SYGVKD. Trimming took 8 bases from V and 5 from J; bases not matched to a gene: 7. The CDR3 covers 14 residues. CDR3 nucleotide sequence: TGTGCCATCCGCCCTAGCGGGGGTGAAGATACGCAGTATTTT. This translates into CAIRPSGGEDTQYF.